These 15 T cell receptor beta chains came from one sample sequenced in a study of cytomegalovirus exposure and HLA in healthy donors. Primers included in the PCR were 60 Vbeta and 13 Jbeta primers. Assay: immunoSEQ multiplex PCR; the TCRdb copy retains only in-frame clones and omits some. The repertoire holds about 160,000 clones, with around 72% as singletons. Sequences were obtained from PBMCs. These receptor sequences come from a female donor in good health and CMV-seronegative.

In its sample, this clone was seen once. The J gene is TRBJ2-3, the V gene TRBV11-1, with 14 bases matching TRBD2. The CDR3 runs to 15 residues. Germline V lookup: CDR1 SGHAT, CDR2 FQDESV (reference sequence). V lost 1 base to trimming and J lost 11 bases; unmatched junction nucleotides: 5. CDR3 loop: CASSLGGTSGGEQYF. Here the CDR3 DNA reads TGTGCCAGCAGCTTAGGAGGGACTAGCGGGGGCGAGCAGTATTTT.

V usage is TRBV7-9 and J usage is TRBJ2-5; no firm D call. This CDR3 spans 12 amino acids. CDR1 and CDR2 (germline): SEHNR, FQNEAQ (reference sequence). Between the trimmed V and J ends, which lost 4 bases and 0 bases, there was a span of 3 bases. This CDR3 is CASSSHQETQYF. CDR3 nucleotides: TGTGCCAGCAGCTCTCACCAAGAGACCCAGTACTTC.

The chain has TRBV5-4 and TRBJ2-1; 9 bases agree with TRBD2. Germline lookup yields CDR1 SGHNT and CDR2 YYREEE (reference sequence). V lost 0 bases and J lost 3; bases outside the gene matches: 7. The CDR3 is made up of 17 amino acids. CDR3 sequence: CASSLEVARGGYNEQFF. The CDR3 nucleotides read TGTGCCAGCAGCTTGGAAGTTGCGCGGGGGGGCTACAATGAGCAGTTCTTC.

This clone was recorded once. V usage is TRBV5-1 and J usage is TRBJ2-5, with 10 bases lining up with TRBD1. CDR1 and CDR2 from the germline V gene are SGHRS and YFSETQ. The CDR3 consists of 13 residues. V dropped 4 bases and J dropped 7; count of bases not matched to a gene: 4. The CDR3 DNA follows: TGCGCCAGCAGCGAAGGACAGGGGGGGACCCAGTACTTC. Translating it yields CASSEGQGGTQYF.

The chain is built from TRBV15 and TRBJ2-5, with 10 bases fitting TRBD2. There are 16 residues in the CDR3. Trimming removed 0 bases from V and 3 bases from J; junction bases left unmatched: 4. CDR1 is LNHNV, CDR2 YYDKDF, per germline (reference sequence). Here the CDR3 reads CATSRDRAGGEETQYF. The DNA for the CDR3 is TGTGCCACCAGCAGAGATCGAGCGGGGGGGGAAGAGACCCAGTACTTC.

In DNA form, the CDR3 reads TGTGCCAGCAGCTCGGCGCTGGGTAGCGGGAGAACGGTCGGGGAGCTGTTTTTT. It translates to CASSSALGSGRTVGELFF. V gene TRBV28 combines with J gene TRBJ2-2; TRBD2 matches at 9 bases. CDR1 MDHEN and CDR2 SYDVKM come from the germline V gene. V was pared by 6 bases and J by 7 bases, with 18 bases of the junction left unmatched. The CDR3 contains 18 residues.

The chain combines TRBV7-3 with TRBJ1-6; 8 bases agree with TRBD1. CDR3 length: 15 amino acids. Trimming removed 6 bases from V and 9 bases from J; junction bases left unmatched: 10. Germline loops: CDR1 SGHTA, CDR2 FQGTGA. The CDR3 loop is CASREDRATFSPLHF. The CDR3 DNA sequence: TGTGCCAGCAGGGAGGACAGGGCGACTTTTTCACCCCTCCACTTT. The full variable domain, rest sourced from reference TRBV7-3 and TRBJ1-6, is GAGVSQTPSNKVTEKGKYVELRCDPISGHTALYWYRQSLGQGPEFLIYFQGTGAADDSGLPNDRFFAVRPEGSVSTLKIQRTERGDSAVYLCASREDRATFSPLHFGNGTRLTVT.

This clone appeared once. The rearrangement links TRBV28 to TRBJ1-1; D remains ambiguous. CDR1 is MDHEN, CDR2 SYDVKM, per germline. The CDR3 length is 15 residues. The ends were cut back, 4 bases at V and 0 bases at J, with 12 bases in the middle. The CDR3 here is CASSSHITLNTEAFF. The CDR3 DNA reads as TGTGCCAGCAGTTCACACATTACCTTGAACACTGAAGCTTTCTTT.

The CDR3 is CASSFDWDTQYF. In nucleotides, the CDR3 is TGTGCCAGCAGCTTCGACTGGGATACGCAGTATTTT. The chain couples TRBV7-9 to TRBJ2-3; D not resolved. The V end was cut by 3 bases, the J end by 6 bases, with 7 bases between. CDR3 length: 12 amino acids. Germline V gene data show CDR1 as SEHNR and CDR2 as FQNEAQ (reference sequence).

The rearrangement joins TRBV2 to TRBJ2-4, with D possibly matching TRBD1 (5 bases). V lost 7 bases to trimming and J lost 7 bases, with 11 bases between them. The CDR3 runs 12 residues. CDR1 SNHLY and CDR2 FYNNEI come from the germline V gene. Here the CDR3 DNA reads TGTGCCAGCAAACAGGAAACGAACATTCAGTACTTC. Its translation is CASKQETNIQYF.

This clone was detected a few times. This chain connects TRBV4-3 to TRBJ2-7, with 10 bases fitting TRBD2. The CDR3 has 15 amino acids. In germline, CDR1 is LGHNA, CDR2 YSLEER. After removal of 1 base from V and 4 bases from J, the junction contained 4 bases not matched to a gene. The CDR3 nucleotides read TGCGCCAGCAGCCAAGGGGCTAGCGGGAGTTACGAGCAGTACTTC. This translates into CASSQGASGSYEQYF.

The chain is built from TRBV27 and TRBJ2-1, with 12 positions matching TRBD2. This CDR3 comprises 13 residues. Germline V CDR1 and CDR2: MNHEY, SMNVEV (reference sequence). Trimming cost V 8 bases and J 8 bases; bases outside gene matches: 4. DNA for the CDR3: TGTGCCAGCTCTAGCGGGAGGGCGCATGAGCAGTTCTTC. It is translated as CASSSGRAHEQFF.

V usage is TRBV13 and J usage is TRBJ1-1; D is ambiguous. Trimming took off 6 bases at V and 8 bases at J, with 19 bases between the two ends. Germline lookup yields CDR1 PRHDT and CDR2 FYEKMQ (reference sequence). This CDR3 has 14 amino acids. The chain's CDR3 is CASSSFTRREEAFF. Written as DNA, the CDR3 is TGTGCCAGCAGTTCGTTCACAAGGCGGGAAGAAGCTTTCTTT. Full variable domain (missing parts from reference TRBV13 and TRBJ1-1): AAGVIQSPRHLIKEKRETATLKCYPIPRHDTVYWYQQGPGQDPQFLISFYEKMQSDKGSIPDRFSAQQFSDYHSELNMSSLELGDSALYFCASSSFTRREEAFFGQGTRLTVV.

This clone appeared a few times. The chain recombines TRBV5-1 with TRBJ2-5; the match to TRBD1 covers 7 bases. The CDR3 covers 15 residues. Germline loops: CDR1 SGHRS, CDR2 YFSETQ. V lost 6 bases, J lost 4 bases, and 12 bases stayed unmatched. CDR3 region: CASIEGTASGETQYF. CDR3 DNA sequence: TGCGCCAGCATAGAAGGGACAGCGTCGGGAGAGACCCAGTACTTC.

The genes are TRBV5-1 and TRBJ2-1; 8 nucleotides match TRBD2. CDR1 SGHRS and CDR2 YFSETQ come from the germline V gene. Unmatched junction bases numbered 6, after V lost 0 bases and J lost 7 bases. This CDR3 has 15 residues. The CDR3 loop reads CASSLGRGGRNEQFF. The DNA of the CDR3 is TGCGCCAGCAGCTTGGGACGGGGGGGCAGGAATGAGCAGTTCTTC.